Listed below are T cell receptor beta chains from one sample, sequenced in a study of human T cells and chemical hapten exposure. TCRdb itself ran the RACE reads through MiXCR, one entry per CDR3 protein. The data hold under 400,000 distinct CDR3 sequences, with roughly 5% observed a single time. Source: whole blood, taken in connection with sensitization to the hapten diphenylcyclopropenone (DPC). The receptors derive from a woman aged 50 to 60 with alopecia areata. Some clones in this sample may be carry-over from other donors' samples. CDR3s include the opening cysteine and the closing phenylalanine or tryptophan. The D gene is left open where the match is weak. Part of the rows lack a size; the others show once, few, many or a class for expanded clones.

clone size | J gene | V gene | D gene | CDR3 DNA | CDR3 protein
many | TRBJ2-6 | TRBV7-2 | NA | TGTGCCAGCAGCTTATCAGGGGCTGGGGCCAACGTCCTGACTTTC | CASSLSGAGANVLTF
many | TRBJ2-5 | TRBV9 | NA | TGTGCCAGCAGCGTAGGCGTTGGGGGGCCGGGGGAGACCCAGTACTTC | CASSVGVGGPGETQYF
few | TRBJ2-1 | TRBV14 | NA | TGTGCCAGCAGCCGTATGACAGTAGTAAATGAGCAGTTCTTC | CASSRMTVVNEQFF
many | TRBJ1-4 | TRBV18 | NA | TGTGCCAGCTCACCCACAGCCCAGGGGAGTGAAAAACTGTTTTTT | CASSPTAQGSEKLFF
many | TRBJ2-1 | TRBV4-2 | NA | TGTGCCAGCAGCCAAGAGTCGGTTTCTGAGCAGTTCTTC | CASSQESVSEQFF
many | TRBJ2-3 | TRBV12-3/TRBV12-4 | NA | TGTGCCAGCAGTACCCGGCGGCAGCACCCCACAGATACGCAGTATTTT | CASSTRRQHPTDTQYF
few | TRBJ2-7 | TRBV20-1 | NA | TGCAGTGCTAGCGTAGGTGACGAGCAGTACTTC | CSASVGDEQYF
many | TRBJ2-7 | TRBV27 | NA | TGTGCCAGCCGAAAGGGGGGCCTCGGAGTATACGAGCAGTACTTC | CASRKGGLGVYEQYF
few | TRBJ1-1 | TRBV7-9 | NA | TGTGCCAGCAGCTTAGCACCGGGGGATGAAGCTTTCTTT | CASSLAPGDEAFF
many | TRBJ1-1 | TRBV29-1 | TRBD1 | TGCAGCGCTCGGACAGGGACGGACACTGAAGCTTTCTTT | CSARTGTDTEAFF
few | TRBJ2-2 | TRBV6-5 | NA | TGTGCCAGCACCCGGCGGGGCTCGTCCGGGGAGCTGTTTTTT | CASTRRGSSGELFF
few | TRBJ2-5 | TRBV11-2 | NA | TGTGCCAGCAGCTCGGGGCGGCGAGAGAGAGAGACCCAGTACTTC | CASSSGRRERETQYF
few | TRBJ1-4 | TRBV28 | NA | TGTGCCGGGTGGAAAGGGGAGGGAGAGGAAAAACTGTTTTTT | CAGWKGEGEEKLFF
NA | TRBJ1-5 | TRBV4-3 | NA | TGCGCCAGCAGCCAAGCGAATGGAGCAAATCAGCCCCAGCATTTT | CASSQANGANQPQHF
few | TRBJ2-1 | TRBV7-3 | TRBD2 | TGTGCCAGCAGCTTCATAGCGGGGTGGCCGTCGGATGAGCAGTTCTTC | CASSFIAGWPSDEQFF
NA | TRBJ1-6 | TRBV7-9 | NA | TGTGCCAGCAGCTTAGGGACCCAGGGGAACAATTCACCCCTCCACTTT | CASSLGTQGNNSPLHF
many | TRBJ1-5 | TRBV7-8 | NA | TGTGCCAGCAGCCTACAGGGAAATAGCAATCAGCCCCAGCATTTT | CASSLQGNSNQPQHF
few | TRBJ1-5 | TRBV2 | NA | TGTGCCAGCAGTGACGGGCTTACCCAGCCCCAGCATTTT | CASSDGLTQPQHF